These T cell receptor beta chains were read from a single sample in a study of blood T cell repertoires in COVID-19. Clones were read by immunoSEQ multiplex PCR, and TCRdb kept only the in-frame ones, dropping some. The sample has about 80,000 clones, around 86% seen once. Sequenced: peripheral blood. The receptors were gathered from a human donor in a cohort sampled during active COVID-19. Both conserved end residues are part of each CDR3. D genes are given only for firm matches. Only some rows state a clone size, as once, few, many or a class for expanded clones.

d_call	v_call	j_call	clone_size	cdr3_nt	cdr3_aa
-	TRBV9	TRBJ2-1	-	TGTGCCAGCAGCGTAGGGGGGGATTCGTCCAGGAGCCTCTTC	CASSVGGDSSRSLF
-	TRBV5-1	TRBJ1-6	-	TGCGCCAGCAGCTTGTCCGGGGGAGGATCACCCCTCCACTTT	CASSLSGGGSPLHF
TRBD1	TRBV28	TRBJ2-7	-	TGTGCCAGCCGCCCCGGGACAGGGGGCTACGAGCAGTACTTC	CASRPGTGGYEQYF
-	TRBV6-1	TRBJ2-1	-	TGTGCCAGCAGTGAAGGAGAGGTGGGGCTCAATGAGCAGTTCTTC	CASSEGEVGLNEQFF
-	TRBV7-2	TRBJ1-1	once	TGTGCCAGCAGCTTAGAGGGGGGGGGTAACACTGAAGCTTTCTTT	CASSLEGGGNTEAFF
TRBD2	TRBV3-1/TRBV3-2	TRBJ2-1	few	TGTGCCAGCAGCCATGGGACTAGCCAGCAGTTCTTC	CASSHGTSQQFF
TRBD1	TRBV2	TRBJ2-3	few	TGTGCCAGCAGTGACCTGGGACAGGGCGGGACAGATACGCAGTATTTT	CASSDLGQGGTDTQYF
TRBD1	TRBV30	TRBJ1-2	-	TGTGCCTGGAGTCTATCCGGGACAGGGTCCTATGGCTACACCTTC	CAWSLSGTGSYGYTF
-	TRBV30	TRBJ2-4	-	TGTGCCTGGAGCAGACTAGACGGAGCCAAAAACATTCAGTACTTC	CAWSRLDGAKNIQYF
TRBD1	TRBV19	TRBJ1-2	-	TGTGCCAGTAGTGTCAAGGAGGGGGCTGGCTACACCTTC	CASSVKEGAGYTF
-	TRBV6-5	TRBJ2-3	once	TGTGCCAGCAGTCCTACGGGAGATACGCAGTATTTT	CASSPTGDTQYF
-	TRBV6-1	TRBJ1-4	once	TGTGCCAGCAGTGAAATAGCGGGGGTCGGGACTAATGAAAAACTGTTTTTT	CASSEIAGVGTNEKLFF
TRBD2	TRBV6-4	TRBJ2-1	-	TGTGCCAGCAGTGAAGGCACTAGCGGGTACAATGAGCAGTTCTTC	CASSEGTSGYNEQFF
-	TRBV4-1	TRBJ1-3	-	TGCGCCAGCAGCCAGTCAGTCGGAAACACCATATATTTT	CASSQSVGNTIYF